This T cell receptor beta chain comes out of a study of shared clonotypes between healthy human individuals (dated by TCRdb to the early 2020s). The study in broad terms: The cohort included a few men and two women between 18 and 49 years of age. For each donor, CD4 naive and CD4 memory were each given three plates, CD8 naive was given two plates, and CD8 memory was given one plate. To estimate repertoire size and how much clonotypes are shared between individuals, the study performed deep sequencing of blood TCR repertoires from roughly five healthy adults. Different laboratories and diverse techniques were used to prepare libraries and sequence TCR repertoires, to increase sequencing depth and limit assay-specific biases. Each donor's leukapheresis produced roughly between about 0.9 and 9.5 billion PBMCs.

V has 4 bases trimmed and J has 3 bases trimmed; junction bases matching no gene number 5. The CDR3 measures 14 amino acids from cysteine to phenylalanine. The CDR3 DNA has 42 bases and is translated from base 1. According to the germline V gene (reference sequence), CDR1 reads SGHKS and CDR2 reads YYEKEE. With regard to this clone: What this receptor recognizes is not known. One base away there is no much larger clone; base qualities are not given.

Overall study outcomes, separate from this receptor: Based on pairwise subsampling, the degree of clonotype sharing among donors was expected to be affected by sequencing depth. Naive subsets generally had larger estimated clonotype richness than memory subsets did. Rarefaction of sorted-subset datasets indicated incomplete sequencing despite the large sequencing depth. Approximately 5% of naive CD4, 3.5% of naive CD8, about 2.1% of memory CD4, and about 0.4% of memory CD8 clonotypes were shared across four donors. Sampling was restricted to blood, and TCR repertoires in tissue are likely to differ from TCR repertoires in blood. Higher generation probabilities were observed for clonotypes shared by all four sorted-subset donors than for non-shared clonotypes. The small number of donors limited the genetic and exposure-history diversity represented.

Healthy HIV-negative adults with no recently reported acute infections or vaccinations were included as donors. Every donor was a Caucasian adult residing in Nashville, Tennessee, USA. CD4+ T cells were enriched by magnetic negative selection, after which naive cells were positively selected on CD45RA and the negative fraction was taken as the memory subset. Blood was obtained by leukapheresis, after which PBMCs were separated by Ficoll-Histopaque density gradient centrifugation and cryopreserved in liquid nitrogen vapor phase. Analytical flow cytometry was used to check the purity and quantity of every magnetically sorted T cell population. From each sorted fraction, genomic DNA was isolated and quantified by UV absorbance on a Nanodrop 2000c. TCR CDR3 regions were amplified from genomic DNA by multiplex PCR using the deep immunoSEQ assay. Extracted genomic DNA from each cell subset was distributed evenly across all wells of several immunoSEQ 96-well plates, and each plate was treated as a replicate. For sorted subsets, each replicate PCR was loaded with about 0.2 ug genomic DNA, equivalent to approximately 27,000 T cell genomes. Purified libraries were measured with a Qubit 3.0 fluorometer, size-checked on a Bioanalyzer 2100, and measured again with the KAPA Library Quantification kit. A separate single-read 150-cycle Illumina NextSeq 550 flow cell was used to sequence each immunoSEQ 96-well plate. Per the original workflow: Because only junctional sequences without quality scores were contained in the immunoSEQ output, filtering matching that applied to full-length reads could not be performed. To assign V/J genes and CDR3, sequences were annotated against IMGT germline references using PyIR, a Python wrapper for IgBLAST v1.9. Reads were removed for weak V/J assignments (E-value above 1e-6), missing CDR3, stop codons, out-of-frame junctions, or ambiguous translated residues. V3J clonotypes were defined as sequences sharing an identical inferred V gene, J gene, and CDR3 amino acid sequence. Percentage overlap between repertoires was computed as shared unique clonotypes divided by the size of the smaller repertoire. Repertoire richness was assessed with RTK rarefaction, the Chao1 estimator, and Recon v2.1 estimates of unobserved clonotypes. Generation probabilities were computed with OLGA for all TCRbeta clonotypes obtained by the gDNA method from four donors. The table comes from immuneACCESS by way of TCRdb, which keeps in-frame sequences with V and J called. Part of the clones is missing from these tables; in studies checked, under half for an unresolved V gene and the rest for unknown reasons. V, J and clone size are taken as reported in that table, and D and trimming were inferred from the DNA itself. In this sample the table shows 2,500,000 or so clones, approximately 94% of which occur a single time. The ten largest clones add up to approximately 0.37% of the sample.

The V gene is TRBV5-5 and the J gene is TRBJ2-5, and 8 bases in between align with TRBD1. The sequence derives from a man between 18 and 35 years old in good health. Some clones in this sample may be carry-over from other donors' samples. Material for sequencing was naive CD4+ T cells from PBMCs. Explained via the paper, the cell subset or site label denotes: CD45RA+ positively selected. The CDR3 protein: CASSIRGQEETQYF. Here is the DNA: TGTGCCAGCAGCATCCGGGGACAGGAAGAGACCCAGTACTTC. Reference TRBV5-5 and TRBJ2-5 genes cover what lies past the CDR3, so the full variable domain is DAGVTQSPTHLIKTRGQQVTLRCSPISGHKSVSWYQQVLGQGPQFIFQYYEKEERGRGNFPDRFSARQFPNYSSELNVNALLLGDSALYLCASSIRGQEETQYFGPGTRLLVL.